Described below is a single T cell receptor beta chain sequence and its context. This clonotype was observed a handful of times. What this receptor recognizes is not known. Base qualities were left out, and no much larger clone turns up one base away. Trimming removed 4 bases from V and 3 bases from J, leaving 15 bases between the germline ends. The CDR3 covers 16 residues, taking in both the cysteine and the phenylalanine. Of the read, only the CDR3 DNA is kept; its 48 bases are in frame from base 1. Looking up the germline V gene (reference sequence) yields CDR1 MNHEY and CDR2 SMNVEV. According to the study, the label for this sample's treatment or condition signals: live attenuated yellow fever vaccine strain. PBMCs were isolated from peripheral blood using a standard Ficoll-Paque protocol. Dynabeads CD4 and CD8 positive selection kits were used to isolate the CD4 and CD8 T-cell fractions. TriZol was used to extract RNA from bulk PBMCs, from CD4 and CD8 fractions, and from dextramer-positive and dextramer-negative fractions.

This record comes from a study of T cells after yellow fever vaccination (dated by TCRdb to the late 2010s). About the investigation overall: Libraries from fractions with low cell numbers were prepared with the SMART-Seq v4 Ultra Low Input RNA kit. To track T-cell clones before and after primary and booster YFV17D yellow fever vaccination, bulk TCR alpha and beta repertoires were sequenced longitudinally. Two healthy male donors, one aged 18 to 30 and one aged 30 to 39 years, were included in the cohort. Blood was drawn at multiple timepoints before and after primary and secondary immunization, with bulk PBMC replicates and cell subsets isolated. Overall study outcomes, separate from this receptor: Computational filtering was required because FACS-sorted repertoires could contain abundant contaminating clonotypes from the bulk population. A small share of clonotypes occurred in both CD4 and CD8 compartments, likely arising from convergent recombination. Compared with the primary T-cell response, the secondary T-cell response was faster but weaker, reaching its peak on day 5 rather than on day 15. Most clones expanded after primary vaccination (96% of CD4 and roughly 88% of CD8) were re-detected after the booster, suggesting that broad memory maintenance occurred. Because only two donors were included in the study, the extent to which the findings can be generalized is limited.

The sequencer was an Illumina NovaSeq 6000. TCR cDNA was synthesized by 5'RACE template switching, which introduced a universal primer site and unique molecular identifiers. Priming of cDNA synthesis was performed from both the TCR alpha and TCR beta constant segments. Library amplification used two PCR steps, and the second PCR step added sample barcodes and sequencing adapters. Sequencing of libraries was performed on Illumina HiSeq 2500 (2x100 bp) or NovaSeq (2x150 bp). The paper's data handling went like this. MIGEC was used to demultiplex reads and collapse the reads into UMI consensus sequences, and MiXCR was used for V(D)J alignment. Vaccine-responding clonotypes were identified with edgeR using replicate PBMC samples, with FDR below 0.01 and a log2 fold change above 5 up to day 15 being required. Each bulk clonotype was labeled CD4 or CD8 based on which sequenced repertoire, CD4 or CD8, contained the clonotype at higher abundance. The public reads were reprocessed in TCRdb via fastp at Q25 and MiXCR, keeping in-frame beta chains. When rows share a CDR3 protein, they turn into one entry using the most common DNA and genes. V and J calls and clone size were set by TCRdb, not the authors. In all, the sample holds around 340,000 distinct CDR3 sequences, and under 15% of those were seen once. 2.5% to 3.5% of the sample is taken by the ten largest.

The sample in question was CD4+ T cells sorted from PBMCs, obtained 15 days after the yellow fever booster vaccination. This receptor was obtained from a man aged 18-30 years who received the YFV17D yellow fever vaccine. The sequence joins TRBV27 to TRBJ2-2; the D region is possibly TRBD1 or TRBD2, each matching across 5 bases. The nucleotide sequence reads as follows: TGTGCCAGCAGTTCCCTTGGGGTGGGGGACACCGGGGAGCTGTTTTTT. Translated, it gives CASSSLGVGDTGELFF.